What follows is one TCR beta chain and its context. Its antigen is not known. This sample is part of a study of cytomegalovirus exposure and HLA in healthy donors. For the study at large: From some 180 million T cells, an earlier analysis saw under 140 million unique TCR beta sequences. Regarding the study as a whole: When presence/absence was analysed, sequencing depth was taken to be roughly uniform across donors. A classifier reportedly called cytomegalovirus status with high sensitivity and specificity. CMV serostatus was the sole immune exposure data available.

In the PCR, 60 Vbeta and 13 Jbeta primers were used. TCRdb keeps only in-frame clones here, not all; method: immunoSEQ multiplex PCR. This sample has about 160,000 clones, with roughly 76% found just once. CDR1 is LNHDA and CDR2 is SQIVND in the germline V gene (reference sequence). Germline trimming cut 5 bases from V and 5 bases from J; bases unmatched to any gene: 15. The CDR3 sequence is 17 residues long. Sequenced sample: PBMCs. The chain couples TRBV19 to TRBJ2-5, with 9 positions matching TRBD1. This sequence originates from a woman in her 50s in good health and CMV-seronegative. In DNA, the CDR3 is TGTGCCAGTAGTTACTACCTCACGGGACAGGGAAGGGAGACCCAGTACTTC. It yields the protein CASSYYLTGQGRETQYF.